This T cell receptor (beta chain) was recovered during a study of cytomegalovirus exposure and HLA in healthy donors. Primers: 60 Vbeta forward and 13 Jbeta reverse. The protocol was immunoSEQ multiplex PCR, while the TCRdb copy is restricted to in-frame clones and leaves out a portion. The table includes 100,000 to 150,000 clones, around 80% detected once. Notes on this clone: No antigen is known for it. The sample holds other DNA sequences that translate to the same CDR3.

General study findings and limits: Within an earlier analysis, most TCR beta V segments proved productive either about 90% or about 30% of the time. Later analysis found that TCR beta chains associated with HLA were more clonally expanded than other, equally common chains. Rare TCR sequences predominated, though certain public TCRs were found in many donors.

The clonotype comes from a woman aged 45-65 years in good health and CMV-seronegative. Input material: PBMCs.

The DNA for the CDR3 is TGCAGCGTGGGACAGGGGGCTAACTATGGCTACACCTTC. Residues: CSVGQGANYGYTF. J is TRBJ1-2 and V is TRBV29-1, with 11 positions matching TRBD1. The CDR3 spans 13 residues. Losses at the gene ends were 6 bases for V and 0 bases for J; bases not matched to a gene: 0. The V gene's germline CDR1 is SQVTM and CDR2 ANQGSEA. The complete variable domain, with remaining parts taken from reference TRBV29-1 and TRBJ1-2, reads SAVISQKPSRDICQRGTSLTIQCQVDSQVTMMFWYRQQPGQSLTLIATANQGSEATYESGFVIDKFPISRPNLTFSTLTVSNMSPEDSSIYLCSVGQGANYGYTFGSGTRLTVV.